This TCR beta chain was documented in a study of neoadjuvant nivolumab and ipilimumab in lung cancer. Broader study findings: Pretherapy blood TCR richness correlated positively with resected tumor richness. Compared with tumor-adjacent uninvolved lung, resected tumors showed greater richness and clonality. From pretherapy to surgery, tumor richness and clonality rose with dual therapy. Pathologic regression was not significantly tied to TCR clonality.

Turning to this clone: The antigen is unknown.

TCRdb's copy holds only in-frame clones and misses some; the assay was immunoSEQ multiplex PCR. The sample includes roughly 28,000 clones, about 70% seen only once; the top ten take 18%. The receptor was derived from an adult with non-small cell lung cancer. The material sequenced was tumor tissue, taken after neoadjuvant nivolumab, alone or with ipilimumab, at or shortly before surgery.

The CDR3 DNA follows: TGTGCCAGCAGCTTTGGGAAGGGGCTAATCTCATACGAGCAGTACTTC. This gives the protein CASSFGKGLISYEQYF. The chain employs TRBV7-9 and TRBJ2-7; TRBD1 might be the D (5 bases). Trimming took 3 bases from V and 4 from J, leaving 19 bases between them. The V gene's germline CDR1 is SEHNR and CDR2 FQNEAQ (reference sequence). This CDR3 spans 16 amino acids.